This T cell receptor (beta chain) was identified in a study of shared clonotypes between healthy human individuals. Study-wide context: Samples came from two female and a few male donors aged 18 to 49. The study's findings and limits: Shared clonotypes across all four donors exceeded non-shared ones in generation probability. Few donors limited the genetic and exposure-history diversity represented.

Assay: immunoSEQ multiplex PCR; the TCRdb copy retains only in-frame clones and omits some. The sample includes around 980,000 clones, around 78% of them seen just once. As to this clone: The antigen is unknown. A much larger clone differs from this one at a single base, so this may be a read error.

CD4+ cells underwent separation, giving CD45RA+ naive and CD45RA-negative memory subsets. Germline loops: CDR1 SQVTM, CDR2 ANQGSEA. V was cut by 3 bases and J by 3 bases, with 18 bases left in between. This CDR3 spans 15 amino acids. The sequence was obtained from a man aged 18-30 years in good health. Some clones in this sample may be carry-over from other donors' samples. Sequencing was performed on memory CD4+ T cells from PBMCs. Subset defined: CD45RA-negative fraction. The V gene is TRBV29-1, the J gene TRBJ2-7; no reliable D call. The CDR3 spells CSVDSFGLGDYEQYF. DNA of the CDR3: TGCAGCGTTGATTCGTTTGGGTTAGGAGACTACGAGCAGTACTTC.